The 11 T cell receptor beta chains listed next were all sequenced from one sample in a study of tumor-infiltrating lymphocytes in primary liver carcinoma. Germline DNA was extracted too, while blood RNA derived from unsorted whole blood. From approximately 500 ng total RNA, TCR beta cDNA was generated with a primer in the constant region. Construction of TCR beta libraries relied on three successive nested multiplex PCR rounds employing slightly modified ARM-PCR. Researchers ran the first two PCR rounds for ten to eleven cycles each with TRBV1-TRBV30 forward primers and a C-beta reverse primer. TCRdb fed the multiplex PCR reads into MiXCR, producing one record per CDR3 protein. The sample holds under 200,000 distinct CDR3 sequences, almost 65% seen once. Sequenced: peripheral blood. All receptors derive from a woman aged 55 to 70 with primary liver carcinoma and hepatitis B virus infection.

A single count supports this clonotype. Sequence at one end of the junction differs from germline and may be a read error. This chain links TRBV12-3 or TRBV12-4 with TRBJ2-7; D may be TRBD2 (5 bases). The CDR3 is made up of 15 amino acids. The CDR3 bases are TGTGCCAGCAGATTAGTGGGAGTCTGGGCCTACGAGCAGTACTTC. Protein sequence: CASRLVGVWAYEQYF.

This clonotype was recorded only once. The chain couples TRBV30 to TRBJ1-3; 9 nucleotides match TRBD1. The CDR3 has 16 amino acids. V shed 3 bases, J shed 0 bases, and the junction held 6 bases outside the gene matches. From germline, CDR1 is GTSNPN and CDR2 SVGIG (reference sequence). The DNA of the CDR3 is TGTGCCTGGAGGGGACCGGGACAGGGCTCTGGAAACACCATATATTTT. This translates into CAWRGPGQGSGNTIYF.

This clonotype was seen many times. This rearrangement joins TRBV4-1 to TRBJ2-5; TRBD2 might be the D (5 bases). CDR3 length equals 16 residues. Germline-derived CDR1 and CDR2 are MGHRA and YSYEKL. The V end lost 0 bases, the J end lost 6 bases, and 17 bases lay between the germline ends. The CDR3 DNA is TGCGCCAGCAGCCAAGATTTGGGTCGGGGTGAGAAGACCCAGTACTTC. This gives the protein CASSQDLGRGEKTQYF.

Details on this clonotype: At one end the junction does not follow the germline gene, possibly because of a read error. The J gene is TRBJ1-1, the V gene TRBV5-1; 10 nucleotides line up with TRBD1. The germline CDR1 and CDR2 sequences are SGHRS and YFSETQ. The CDR3 extends over 13 amino acids. The CDR3 nucleotides read TGCACCAGCAGCTTTACCTTGGACAGGGGGACTTTCTTT. Translated, it gives CTSSFTLDRGTFF. The full variable domain, completed using reference TRBV5-1 and TRBJ1-1, is KAGVTQTPRYLIKTRGQQVTLSCSPISGHRSVSWYQQTPGQGLQFLFEYFSETQRNKGNFPGRFSGRQFSNSRSEMNVSTLELGDSALYLCTSSFTLDRGTFFGQGTRLTVV.

About this clonotype: Compared with germline, one end of the junction differs, possibly owing to a read error. J is TRBJ1-2 and V is TRBV6-5; D ambiguous. This CDR3 comprises 13 residues. Germline CDR1 reads MNHEY; CDR2 reads SVGAGI. CDR3 nucleotides: TGTGTCAGCACAAAACCAAGAGGGAATGGCTACACCTTC. Protein product: CVSTKPRGNGYTF.

The rearrangement joins TRBV29-1 to TRBJ2-3, with D possibly TRBD2 on 6 matching bases. Deletions cut 7 bases from V and 2 bases from J, with 19 bases between. Per germline, CDR1 SQVTM and CDR2 ANQGSEA. CDR3 size: 15 residues. CDR3 sequence reads: CSAGVAKSNTDTQYF. DNA for the CDR3: TGCAGCGCGGGAGTAGCGAAGTCTAACACAGATACGCAGTATTTT.

V usage is TRBV5-1 and J usage is TRBJ2-3; weak D call: TRBD2 (6 bases). The CDR3 consists of 16 residues. Germline lookup yields CDR1 SGHRS and CDR2 YFSETQ. V lost 0 bases, J lost 2 bases, and 13 bases lay in between. This CDR3 is CASSLVGGNHTDTQYF. The DNA of the CDR3 is TGCGCCAGCAGCTTGGTAGGCGGGAATCACACAGATACGCAGTATTTT.

With regard to this clonotype: A much larger clone differs from this one at a single base, so this may be a read error. The gene calls are TRBV6-5 and TRBJ1-2; D is unresolved. Germline V gene data show CDR1 as MNHEY and CDR2 as SVGAGI. The CDR3 sequence is 13 residues long. V was cut by 10 bases and J by 7 bases, with 19 bases left in between. CDR3 residues: CANSPQGSGGYTF. CDR3 nucleotide sequence: TGTGCCAACAGCCCACAAGGGTCGGGTGGCTACACCTTC.

Comment on this clonotype: Being one base from a much bigger clone, this may be a read error. The CDR3 nucleotides are TGTGCCAGCAGTTATCTATCAGGGCGGGATGAAAAACTGTTTTTT. Amino acids: CASSYLSGRDEKLFF. V usage is TRBV6-5 and J usage is TRBJ1-4, with D possibly TRBD1 on 5 matching bases. Germline V lookup: CDR1 MNHEY, CDR2 SVGAGI. The V end lost 3 bases, the J end lost 6 bases, and 14 bases lay between the germline ends. This CDR3 comprises 15 residues.

This chain connects TRBV11-2 to TRBJ1-4; D gene uncertain. Trimming cost V 5 bases and J 3 bases, with 16 bases left between them. In germline, CDR1 is SGHAT, CDR2 FQNNGV. The CDR3 extends over 16 amino acids. The CDR3 loop is CASSTVTPAANEKLFF. The CDR3 DNA reads TGTGCCAGCAGCACCGTGACACCAGCAGCTAATGAAAAACTGTTTTTT. Using reference TRBV11-2 and TRBJ1-4 for the parts outside the CDR3, the full variable domain is EAGVAQSPRYKIIEKRQSVAFWCNPISGHATLYWYQQILGQGPKLLIQFQNNGVVDDSQLPKDRFSAERLKGVDSTLKIQPAKLEDSAVYLCASSTVTPAANEKLFFGSGTQLSVL.

This clonotype was seen once. Without the conserved terminal phenylalanine or tryptophan, this CDR3 likely stems from a read error. The chain employs TRBV12-3 or TRBV12-4 and TRBJ2-5; possible D gene TRBD2, 7 bases. The CDR3 runs 12 residues. CDR3 in DNA: TGTGCTTCCTGGGGGGGCCAGGAGACCCAGTACTTA. It is translated as CASWGGQETQYL.